This TCR beta chain was identified in a study of naive and memory T cell subsets (dated by TCRdb to about 2017). As for the study more broadly: The study applied an open-source, UMI-based TCR alpha and beta sequencing pipeline to sorted naive and memory peripheral blood T cell subsets. IgG serology results and the functional CMV T cell responses were in complete agreement. RNA was DNase-treated and reverse transcribed with TCR constant-region primers, mostly using SuperScript III.

TCR alpha and beta chain libraries were amplified separately from the second PCR step onward. CMV status of each donor was established by measuring IFNgamma production from CD4+ T cells after fresh PBMCs were stimulated overnight with CMV viral lysate. CD4 T cells were positively selected using Miltenyi beads, after which CD8 T cells were positively selected from the CD4-negative fraction. After staining for CD3, CD4, CD8, CD45RA, CD27 and a live/dead dye, cells were sorted on a BD Aria II into four subsets based on CD45RA and CD27. A few healthy volunteers provided blood, and each donor's sample was split into CD4 and CD8 T cells and then further divided into four differentiation subsets. Roughly 120 ml of peripheral blood was collected from each donor, and PBMC were isolated by Ficoll-Paque PLUS density-gradient centrifugation. Sorted cells were lysed in RLT buffer, after which RNA was extracted using a Qiagen RNeasy kit and stored at -80 degrees C.

The method behind the library was UMI-ligation and nested PCR. The beta constant-region primer was an equimolar mix of two oligonucleotides covering both TRBC1 and TRBC2. The ligated cDNA went through four rounds of PCR with nested alpha and beta constant-region primers together with the SP2 primer. A single-stranded oligonucleotide carrying the SP2 primer and a 12-nucleotide UMI was ligated to the 3' end of the cDNA by T4 RNA ligase 1. Incubation of the ligation reaction was carried out at 16 degrees C for about 19-25 hours. PCR2 was usually performed as a SYBR Green qPCR and halted at a preset threshold so that over-amplification would not occur. All purifications after the first were performed with Agencourt AMPure XP magnetic beads. Library amounts were measured by Qubit and library quality was assessed on a TapeStation, where the main peak was expected at around 650 bp. The pooled libraries were sequenced on an Illumina MiSeq using v2 2x251 paired-end kits, which usually yielded about 0.95-2.1 million reads per sample. Libraries were pooled at around 4 nM per sample, and 5-7% PhiX was added to improve cluster recognition. As for how the authors treated the data: V and J genes were assigned to Demultiplexor-processed FASTQ reads by Decombinator through tag matching, with a single base-pair mismatch being allowed. UMIs were used by Collapsinator to correct both sequencing errors and frequency errors arising from PCR heterogeneity. TCRs were translated and CDR3s were extracted from the conserved cysteine to the FGXG phenylalanine by CDR3Translator, with non-productive sequences being flagged. Gini, Shannon entropy and inverse Simpson indices were calculated on repertoires subsampled to equal numbers of UMI-defined TCRs. Power-law fits to clonotype abundance distributions were performed by maximum likelihood within the linear range. On one naive CD8 sample, the pipeline and MIGEC gave similar UMI counts, unique TCR numbers and clonal distributions. One analysis removed from the naive repertoire any naive TCRs that were also present in any memory subset from the same donor. The repertoires were searched for 5,500 to 7,500 CMV-associated CDR3 sequences that had been compiled from VDJdb and a published dataset. TCRdb reprocessed the public reads (quality trimming at Q25 with fastp, clone calling with MiXCR) and kept in-frame beta chains. Rows with a matching CDR3 protein are joined into one entry that keeps the most common DNA and genes. In this record, the V and J calls reflect TCRdb's handling and not the investigators' own analysis. This sample holds about 100,000 distinct CDR3 sequences; more than 12% were observed only once. The ten largest clones take up 2.5% to 3% of the sample.

Points on this clonotype: This clone's antigen is unknown. Base quality data are lacking; no much larger clone is found one base away.

The study at large found these results: Single alpha or beta chain sequences, rather than paired alpha/beta receptors, were used to define clonotypes. The repertoire findings for the naive and memory subsets could not be validated against a ground truth, as none was available. In both CD4 and CD8 cells, going from naive through CM, EM and EMRA, the Gini index went up while Shannon and inverse Simpson diversity went down. RNA-based TCR counts may be affected by expression changes linked to T cell activation and differentiation. TCR abundance followed a power law with an exponent that was different for naive and memory subsets but consistent across the three individuals. A few larger clonotypes were found in naive repertoires, especially CD8, and these larger clonotypes were possibly memory cells re-expressing CD45RA. Following error correction, more than 95% of naive TCR sequences occurred only once, which made naive abundance distributions much steeper than those of memory subsets.

The CDR3 spans 12 residues, from the cysteine through the phenylalanine. The retained sequence is limited to the CDR3, 36 bases, with the frame set at the first base. CDR1 is given as SGDLS and CDR2 as YYNGEE, both from the germline V gene. Relative to germline, V is 3 bases shorter and J is 2 bases shorter, with 4 bases between their ends. The source material was naive CD8+ T cells from blood. What this sample's cell subset or site label stands for: naive T cells, CD45RA high CD27+. This sequence originates from a human donor in good health. The rearranged segments are TRBV9 and TRBJ2-3, with the D gene too uncertain to name. The CDR3 protein is CASSDLTDTQYF. Here is the DNA: TGTGCCAGCAGCGACCTCACAGATACGCAGTATTTT.